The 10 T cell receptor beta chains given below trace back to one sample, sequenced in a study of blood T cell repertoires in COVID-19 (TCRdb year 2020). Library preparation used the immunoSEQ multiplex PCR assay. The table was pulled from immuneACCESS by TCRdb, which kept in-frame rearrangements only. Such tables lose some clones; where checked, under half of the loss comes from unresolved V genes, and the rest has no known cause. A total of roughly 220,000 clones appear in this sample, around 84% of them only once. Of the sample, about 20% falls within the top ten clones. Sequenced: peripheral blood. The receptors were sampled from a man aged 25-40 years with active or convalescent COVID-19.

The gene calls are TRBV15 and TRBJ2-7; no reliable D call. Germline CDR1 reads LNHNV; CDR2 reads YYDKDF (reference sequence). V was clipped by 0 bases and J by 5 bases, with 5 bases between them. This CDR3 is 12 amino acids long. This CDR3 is CATSRDWHEQYF. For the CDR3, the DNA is TGTGCCACCAGCAGAGATTGGCACGAGCAGTACTTC.

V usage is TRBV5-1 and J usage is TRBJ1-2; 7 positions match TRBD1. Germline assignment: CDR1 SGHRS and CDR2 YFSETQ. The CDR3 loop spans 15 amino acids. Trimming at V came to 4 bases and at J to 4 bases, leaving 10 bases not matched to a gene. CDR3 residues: CASSPGAGGRYGYTF. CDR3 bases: TGCGCCAGCAGCCCGGGGGCAGGGGGACGCTATGGCTACACCTTC. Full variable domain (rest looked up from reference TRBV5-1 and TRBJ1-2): KAGVTQTPRYLIKTRGQQVTLSCSPISGHRSVSWYQQTPGQGLQFLFEYFSETQRNKGNFPGRFSGRQFSNSRSEMNVSTLELGDSALYLCASSPGAGGRYGYTFGSGTRLTVV.

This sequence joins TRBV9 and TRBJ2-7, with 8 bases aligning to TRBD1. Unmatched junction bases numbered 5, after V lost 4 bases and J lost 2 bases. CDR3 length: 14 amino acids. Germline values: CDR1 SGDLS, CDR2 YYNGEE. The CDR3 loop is CASSRSGGPYEQYF. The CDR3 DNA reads TGTGCCAGCAGCAGGTCAGGGGGCCCCTACGAGCAGTACTTC.

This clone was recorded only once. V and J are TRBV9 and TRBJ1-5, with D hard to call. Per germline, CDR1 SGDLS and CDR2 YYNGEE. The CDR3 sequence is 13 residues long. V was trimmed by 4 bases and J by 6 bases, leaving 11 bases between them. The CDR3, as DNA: TGTGCCAGCAGCCCGGGGTCGAGTCAGCCCCAGCATTTT. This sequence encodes CASSPGSSQPQHF.

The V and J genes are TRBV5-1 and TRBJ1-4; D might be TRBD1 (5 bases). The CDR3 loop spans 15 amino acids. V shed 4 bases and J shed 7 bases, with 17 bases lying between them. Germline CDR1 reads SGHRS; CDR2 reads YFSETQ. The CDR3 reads CASSVEGAKGEKLFF. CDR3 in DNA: TGCGCCAGCAGCGTCGAAGGGGCGAAGGGTGAAAAACTGTTTTTT.

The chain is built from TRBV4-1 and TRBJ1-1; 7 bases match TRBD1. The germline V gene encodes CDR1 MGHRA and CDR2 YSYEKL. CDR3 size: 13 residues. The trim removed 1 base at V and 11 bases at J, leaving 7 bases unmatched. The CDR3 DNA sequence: TGCGCCAGCAGCCAAGGACAGGGTCGAATGGCTTTCTTT. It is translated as CASSQGQGRMAFF.

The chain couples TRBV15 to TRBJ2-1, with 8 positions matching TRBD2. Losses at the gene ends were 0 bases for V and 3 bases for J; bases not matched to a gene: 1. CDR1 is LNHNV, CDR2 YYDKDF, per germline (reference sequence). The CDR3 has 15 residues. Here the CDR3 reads CATSRDTSGYNEQFF. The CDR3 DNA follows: TGTGCCACCAGCAGAGATACTAGCGGCTACAATGAGCAGTTCTTC.

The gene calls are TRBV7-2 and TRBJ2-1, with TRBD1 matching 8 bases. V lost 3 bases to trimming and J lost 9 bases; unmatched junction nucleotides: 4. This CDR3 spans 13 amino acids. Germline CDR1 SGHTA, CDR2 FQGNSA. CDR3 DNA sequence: TGTGCCAGCAGCTTCCAGGGGGCGCTTGAGCAGTTCTTC. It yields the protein CASSFQGALEQFF.

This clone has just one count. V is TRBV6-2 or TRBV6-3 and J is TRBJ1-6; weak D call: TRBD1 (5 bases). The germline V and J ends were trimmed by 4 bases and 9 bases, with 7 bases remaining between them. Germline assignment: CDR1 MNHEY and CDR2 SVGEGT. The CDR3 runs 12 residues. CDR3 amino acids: CASSSGGSPLHF. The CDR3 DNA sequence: TGTGCCAGCAGTTCCGGGGGTTCACCCCTCCACTTT.

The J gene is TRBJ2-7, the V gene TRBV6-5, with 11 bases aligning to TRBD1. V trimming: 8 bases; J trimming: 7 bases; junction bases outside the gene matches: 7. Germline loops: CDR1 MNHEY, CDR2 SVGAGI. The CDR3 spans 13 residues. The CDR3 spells CASRPGQGGEQYF. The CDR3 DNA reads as TGTGCCAGCCGCCCGGGACAGGGGGGTGAGCAGTACTTC.